The T cell receptor beta chain under discussion was sequenced for a study of CD8 T cells in Susac syndrome. Whole-study context: Among the sequenced Susac syndrome patients, over five had active disease while eight were in remission. At the time their blood was drawn, patients with Susac syndrome were either therapy-naive, on corticosteroids (with some of them also receiving intravenous immunoglobulin), or on intravenous immunoglobulin alone.

Reverse transcription of roughly 0.5 to 1 ug RNA was performed with random hexamers. TCRdb re-analysed the immunoSEQ multiplex PCR reads in MiXCR, keeping a single row per CDR3 protein. In the table there are about 240,000 distinct CDR3 sequences, about 96% of which are singletons. Sequencing of TCR beta was performed on blood CD8+ T cells and on blood CD4+ T cells. V lost 3 bases, J lost 3 bases, and 14 bases lay in between. CDR3 length: 15 residues. This TCR was sampled from a human donor with Susac syndrome. The chain links TRBV12-3 or TRBV12-4 to TRBJ1-2; tentatively, D is TRBD1 (5 bases). Sequencing was performed on CD4+ T cells from PBMCs. Here the CDR3 reads CASSFRGASDYGYTF. The CDR3 DNA is TGTGCCAGCAGTTTCCGAGGGGCGTCTGACTATGGCTACACCTTC.